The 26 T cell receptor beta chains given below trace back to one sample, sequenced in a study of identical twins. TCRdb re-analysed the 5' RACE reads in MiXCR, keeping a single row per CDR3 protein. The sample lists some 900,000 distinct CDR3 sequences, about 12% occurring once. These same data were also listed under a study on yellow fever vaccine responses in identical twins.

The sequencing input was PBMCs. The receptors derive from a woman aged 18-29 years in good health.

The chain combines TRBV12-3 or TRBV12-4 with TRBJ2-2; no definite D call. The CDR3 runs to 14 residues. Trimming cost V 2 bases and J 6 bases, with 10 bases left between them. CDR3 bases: TGTGCCAGCAGTTTATCCGGATTCGCCGGGGAGCTGTTTTTT. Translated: CASSLSGFAGELFF.

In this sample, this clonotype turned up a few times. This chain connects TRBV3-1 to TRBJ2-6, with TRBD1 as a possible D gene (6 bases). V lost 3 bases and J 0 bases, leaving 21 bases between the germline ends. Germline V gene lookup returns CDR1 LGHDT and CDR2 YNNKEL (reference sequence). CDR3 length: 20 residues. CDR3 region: CASSQRATGTLNSGANVLTF. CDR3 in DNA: TGTGCCAGCAGCCAGCGAGCCACCGGGACACTCAACTCTGGGGCCAACGTCCTGACTTTC.

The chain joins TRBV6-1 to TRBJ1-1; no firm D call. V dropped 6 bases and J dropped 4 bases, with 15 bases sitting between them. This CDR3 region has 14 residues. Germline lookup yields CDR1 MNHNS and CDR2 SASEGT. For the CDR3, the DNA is TGTGCCAGCAGCCCTCGCGGGGAGGTCACTGAAGCTTTCTTT. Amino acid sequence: CASSPRGEVTEAFF.

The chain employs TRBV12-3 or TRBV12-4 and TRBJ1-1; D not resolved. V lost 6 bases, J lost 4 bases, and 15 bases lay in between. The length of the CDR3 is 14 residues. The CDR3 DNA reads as TGTGCCAGCAGCCCCCCGCCAAGAGGCACTGAAGCTTTCTTT. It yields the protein CASSPPPRGTEAFF.

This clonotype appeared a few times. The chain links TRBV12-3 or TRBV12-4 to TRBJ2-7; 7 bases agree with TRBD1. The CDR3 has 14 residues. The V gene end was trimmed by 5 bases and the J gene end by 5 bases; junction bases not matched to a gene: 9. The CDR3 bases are TGTGCCAGCAGTCGAGGACAGGCGCTCGACGAGCAGTACTTC. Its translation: CASSRGQALDEQYF.

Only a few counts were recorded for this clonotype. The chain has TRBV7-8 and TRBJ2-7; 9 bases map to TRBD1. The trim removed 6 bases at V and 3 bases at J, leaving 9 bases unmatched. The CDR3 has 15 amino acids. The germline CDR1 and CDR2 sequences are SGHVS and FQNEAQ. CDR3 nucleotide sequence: TGTGCCAGCAGATCCCAGGGACAGGGTTTCTACGAGCAGTACTTC. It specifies CASRSQGQGFYEQYF.

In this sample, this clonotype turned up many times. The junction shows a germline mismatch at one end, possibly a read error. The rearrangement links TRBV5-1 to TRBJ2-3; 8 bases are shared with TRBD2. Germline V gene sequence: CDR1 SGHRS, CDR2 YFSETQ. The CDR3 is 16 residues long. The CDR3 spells CASSLGQRGPTHTQYF. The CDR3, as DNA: TGCGCCAGCAGCTTGGGGCAGCGGGGGCCCACACATACGCAGTATTTT.

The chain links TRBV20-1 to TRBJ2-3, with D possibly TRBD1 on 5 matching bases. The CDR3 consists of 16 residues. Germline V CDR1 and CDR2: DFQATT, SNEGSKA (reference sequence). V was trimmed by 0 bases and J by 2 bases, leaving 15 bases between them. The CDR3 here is CSARDLPGQNTDTQYF. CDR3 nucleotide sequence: TGCAGTGCTAGAGACTTACCCGGACAAAACACAGATACGCAGTATTTT.

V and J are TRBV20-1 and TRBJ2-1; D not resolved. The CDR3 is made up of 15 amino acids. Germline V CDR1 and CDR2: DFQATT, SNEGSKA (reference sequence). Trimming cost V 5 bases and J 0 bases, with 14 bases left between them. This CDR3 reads CSAQNPSTSYNEQFF. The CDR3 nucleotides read TGCAGTGCTCAAAACCCGTCCACCTCCTACAATGAGCAGTTCTTC.

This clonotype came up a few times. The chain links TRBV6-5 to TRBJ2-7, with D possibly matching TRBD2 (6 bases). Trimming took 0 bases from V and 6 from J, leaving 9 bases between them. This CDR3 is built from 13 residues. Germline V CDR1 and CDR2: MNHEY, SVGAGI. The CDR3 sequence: CASSYSAGSEQYF. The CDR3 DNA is TGTGCCAGCAGTTACTCGGCGGGAAGCGAGCAGTACTTC.

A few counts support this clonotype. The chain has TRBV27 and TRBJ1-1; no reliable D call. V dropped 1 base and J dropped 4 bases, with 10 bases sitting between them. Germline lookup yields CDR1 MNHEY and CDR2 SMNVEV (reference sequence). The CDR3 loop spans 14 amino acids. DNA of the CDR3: TGTGCCAGCAGTTTATGGGGATCATCCACTGAAGCTTTCTTT. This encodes CASSLWGSSTEAFF.

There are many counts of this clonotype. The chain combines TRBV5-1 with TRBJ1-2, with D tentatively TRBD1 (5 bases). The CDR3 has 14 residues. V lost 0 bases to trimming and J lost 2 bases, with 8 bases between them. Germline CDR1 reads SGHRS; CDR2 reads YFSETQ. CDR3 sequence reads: CASSLEGRNYGYTF. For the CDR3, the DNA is TGCGCCAGCAGCTTGGAGGGACGCAACTATGGCTACACCTTC.

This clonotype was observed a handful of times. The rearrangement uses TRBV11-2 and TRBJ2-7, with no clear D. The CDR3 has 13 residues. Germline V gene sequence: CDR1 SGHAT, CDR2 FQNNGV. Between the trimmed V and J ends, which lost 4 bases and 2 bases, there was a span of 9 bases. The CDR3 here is CASSSSAAYEQYF. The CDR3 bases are TGTGCCAGCAGCTCCAGCGCGGCCTACGAGCAGTACTTC.

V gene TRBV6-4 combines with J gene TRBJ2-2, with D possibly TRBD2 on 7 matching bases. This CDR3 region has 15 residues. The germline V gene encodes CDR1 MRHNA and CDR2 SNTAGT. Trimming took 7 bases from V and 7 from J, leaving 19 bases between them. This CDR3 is CASTPEGGNNGELFF. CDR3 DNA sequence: TGTGCCAGCACCCCTGAGGGGGGGAATAACGGGGAGCTGTTTTTT.

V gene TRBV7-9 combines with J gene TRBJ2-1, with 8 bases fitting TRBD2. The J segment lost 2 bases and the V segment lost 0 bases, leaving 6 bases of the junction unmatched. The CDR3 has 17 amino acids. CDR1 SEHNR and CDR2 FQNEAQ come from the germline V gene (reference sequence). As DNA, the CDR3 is TGTGCCAGCAGCTTAGCGGGGTCGGGAGGGCCCTACAATGAGCAGTTCTTC. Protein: CASSLAGSGGPYNEQFF.

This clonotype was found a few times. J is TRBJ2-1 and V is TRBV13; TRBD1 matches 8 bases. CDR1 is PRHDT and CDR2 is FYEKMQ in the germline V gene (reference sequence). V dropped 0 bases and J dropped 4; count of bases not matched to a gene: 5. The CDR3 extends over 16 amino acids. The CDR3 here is CASSLGRDRRYNEQFF. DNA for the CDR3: TGTGCCAGCAGCTTAGGTCGGGACAGGAGATACAATGAGCAGTTCTTC. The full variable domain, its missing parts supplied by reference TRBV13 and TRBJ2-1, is AAGVIQSPRHLIKEKRETATLKCYPIPRHDTVYWYQQGPGQDPQFLISFYEKMQSDKGSIPDRFSAQQFSDYHSELNMSSLELGDSALYFCASSLGRDRRYNEQFFGPGTRLTVL.

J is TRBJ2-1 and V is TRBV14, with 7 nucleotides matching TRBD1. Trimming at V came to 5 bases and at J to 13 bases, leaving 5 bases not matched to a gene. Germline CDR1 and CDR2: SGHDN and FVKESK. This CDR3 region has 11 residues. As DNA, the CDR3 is TGTGCCAGCAGCGCGACAGGGCTTCAGTTCTTC. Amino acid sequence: CASSATGLQFF.

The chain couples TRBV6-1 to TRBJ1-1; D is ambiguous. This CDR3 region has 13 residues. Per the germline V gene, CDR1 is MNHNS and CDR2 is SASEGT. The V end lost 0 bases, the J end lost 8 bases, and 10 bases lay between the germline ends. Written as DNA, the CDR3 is TGTGCCAGCAGTGAAGCGTTCGTAGAGGAAGCTTTCTTT. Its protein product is CASSEAFVEEAFF.

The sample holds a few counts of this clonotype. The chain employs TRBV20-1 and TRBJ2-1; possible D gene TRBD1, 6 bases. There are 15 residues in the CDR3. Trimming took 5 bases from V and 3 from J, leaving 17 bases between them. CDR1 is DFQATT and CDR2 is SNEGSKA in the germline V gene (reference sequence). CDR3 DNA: TGCAGTGCTCCTCCGACAGGAGCTGACTACAATGAGCAGTTCTTC. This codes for CSAPPTGADYNEQFF.

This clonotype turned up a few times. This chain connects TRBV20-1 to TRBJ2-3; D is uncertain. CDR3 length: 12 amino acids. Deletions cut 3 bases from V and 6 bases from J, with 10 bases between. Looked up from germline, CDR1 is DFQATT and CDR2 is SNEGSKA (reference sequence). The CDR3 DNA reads TGCAGTGCTAGGGCCACACCTGATACGCAGTATTTT. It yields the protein CSARATPDTQYF.

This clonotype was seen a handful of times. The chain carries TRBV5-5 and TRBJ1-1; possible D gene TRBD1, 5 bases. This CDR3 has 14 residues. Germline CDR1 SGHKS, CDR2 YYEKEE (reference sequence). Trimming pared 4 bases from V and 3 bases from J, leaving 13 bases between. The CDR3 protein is CASSQHGTDTEAFF. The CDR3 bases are TGTGCCAGCAGCCAGCACGGGACCGACACTGAAGCTTTCTTT.

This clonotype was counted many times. For the CDR3, the DNA is TGCAGTGCTAGTGTGGGACAGGCTGAAGCTTTCTTT. Translated: CSASVGQAEAFF. The chain uses TRBV20-1 and TRBJ1-1; 8 nucleotides match TRBD1. Germline values: CDR1 DFQATT, CDR2 SNEGSKA (reference sequence). The CDR3 runs 12 residues. V trimming: 3 bases; J trimming: 6 bases; junction bases outside the gene matches: 3.

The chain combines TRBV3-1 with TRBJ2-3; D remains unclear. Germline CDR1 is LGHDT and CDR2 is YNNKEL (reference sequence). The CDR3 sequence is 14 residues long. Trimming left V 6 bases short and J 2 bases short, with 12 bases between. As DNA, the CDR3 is TGTGCCAGCAGGCGGACCCCTAACACAGATACGCAGTATTTT. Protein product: CASRRTPNTDTQYF.

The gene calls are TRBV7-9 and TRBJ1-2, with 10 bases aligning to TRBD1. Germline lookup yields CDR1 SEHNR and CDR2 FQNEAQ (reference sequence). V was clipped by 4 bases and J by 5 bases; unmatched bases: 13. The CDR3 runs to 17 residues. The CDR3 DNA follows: TGTGCCAGCAGCTCCGGGGACAGGGGAGGTATCGGGTATGGCTACACCTTC. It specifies CASSSGDRGGIGYGYTF.

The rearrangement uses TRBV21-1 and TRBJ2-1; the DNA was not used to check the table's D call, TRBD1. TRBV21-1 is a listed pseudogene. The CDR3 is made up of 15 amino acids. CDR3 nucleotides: TGTGCCAGCAGCAAAGAGGAGGACAGGGGCAATGAGCAGTTCTTC. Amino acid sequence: CASSKEEDRGNEQFF.

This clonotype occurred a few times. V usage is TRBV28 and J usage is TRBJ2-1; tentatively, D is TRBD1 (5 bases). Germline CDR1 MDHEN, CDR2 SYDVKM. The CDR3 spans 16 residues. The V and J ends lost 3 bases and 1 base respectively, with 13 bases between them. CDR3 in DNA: TGTGCCAGCAGTTTTCAGGGTCTGGGGTCCTACAATGAGCAGTTCTTC. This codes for CASSFQGLGSYNEQFF.